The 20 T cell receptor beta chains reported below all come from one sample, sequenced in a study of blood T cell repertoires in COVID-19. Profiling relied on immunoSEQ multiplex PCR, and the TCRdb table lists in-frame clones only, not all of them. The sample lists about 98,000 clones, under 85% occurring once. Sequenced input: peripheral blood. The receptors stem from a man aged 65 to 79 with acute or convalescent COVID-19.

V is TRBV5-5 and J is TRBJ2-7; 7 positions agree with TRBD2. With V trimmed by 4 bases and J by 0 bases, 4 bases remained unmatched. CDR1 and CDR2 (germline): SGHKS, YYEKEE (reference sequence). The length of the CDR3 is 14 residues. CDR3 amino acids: CASSVGGDSYEQYF. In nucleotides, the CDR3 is TGTGCCAGCAGCGTGGGGGGGGACTCCTACGAGCAGTACTTC.

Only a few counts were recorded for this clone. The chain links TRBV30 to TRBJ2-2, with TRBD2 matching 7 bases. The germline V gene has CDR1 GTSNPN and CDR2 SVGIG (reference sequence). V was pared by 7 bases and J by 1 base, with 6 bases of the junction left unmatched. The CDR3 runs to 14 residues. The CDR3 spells CALSSGLNTGELFF. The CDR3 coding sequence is TGTGCCTTATCTAGCGGCTTGAACACCGGGGAGCTGTTTTTT.

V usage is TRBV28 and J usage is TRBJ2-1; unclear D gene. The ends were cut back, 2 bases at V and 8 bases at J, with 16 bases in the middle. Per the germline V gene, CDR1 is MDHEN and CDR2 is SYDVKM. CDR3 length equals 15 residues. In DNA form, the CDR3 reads TGTGCCAGCAGTTTAGCTGCTAGAAGAGGCGATGAGCAGTTCTTC. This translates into CASSLAARRGDEQFF.

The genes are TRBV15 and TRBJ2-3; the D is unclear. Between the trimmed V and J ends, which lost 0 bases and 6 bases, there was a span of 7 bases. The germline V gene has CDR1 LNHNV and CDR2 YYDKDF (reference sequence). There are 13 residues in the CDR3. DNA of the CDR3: TGTGCCACCAGCAGAGACAGGCATGATACGCAGTATTTT. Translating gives CATSRDRHDTQYF.

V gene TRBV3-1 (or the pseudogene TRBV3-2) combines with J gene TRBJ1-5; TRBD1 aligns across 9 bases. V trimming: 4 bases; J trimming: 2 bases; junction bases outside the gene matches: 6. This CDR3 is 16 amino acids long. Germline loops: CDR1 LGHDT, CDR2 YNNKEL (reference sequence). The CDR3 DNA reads TGTGCCAGCAGCCTAGGGACAGGGCTTGGCAATCAGCCCCAGCATTTT. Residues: CASSLGTGLGNQPQHF.

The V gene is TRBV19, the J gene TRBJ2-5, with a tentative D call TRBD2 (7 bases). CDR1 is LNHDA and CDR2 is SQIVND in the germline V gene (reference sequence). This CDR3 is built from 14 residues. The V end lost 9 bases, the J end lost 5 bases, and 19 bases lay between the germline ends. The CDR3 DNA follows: TGTGCCAGCTCCTCTGGGGGGGGCGCGGAGACCCAGTACTTC. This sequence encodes CASSSGGGAETQYF.

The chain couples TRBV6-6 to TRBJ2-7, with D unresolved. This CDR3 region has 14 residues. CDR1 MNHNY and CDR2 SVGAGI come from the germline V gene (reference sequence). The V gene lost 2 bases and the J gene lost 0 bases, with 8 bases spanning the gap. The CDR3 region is CASSYQESSYEQYF. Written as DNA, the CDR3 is TGTGCCAGCAGTTACCAGGAAAGCTCCTACGAGCAGTACTTC.

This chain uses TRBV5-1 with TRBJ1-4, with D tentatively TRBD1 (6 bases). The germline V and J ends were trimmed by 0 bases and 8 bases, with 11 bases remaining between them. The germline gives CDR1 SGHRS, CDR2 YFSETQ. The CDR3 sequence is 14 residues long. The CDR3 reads CASSLAQGREKLFF. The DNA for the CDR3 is TGCGCCAGCAGCTTGGCACAGGGTAGGGAAAAACTGTTTTTT.

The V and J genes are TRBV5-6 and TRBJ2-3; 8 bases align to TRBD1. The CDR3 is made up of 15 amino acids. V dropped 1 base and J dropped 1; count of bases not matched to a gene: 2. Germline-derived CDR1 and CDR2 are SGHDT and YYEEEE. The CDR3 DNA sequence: TGTGCCAGCAGCTTGACAGGGGGTGGCACAGATACGCAGTATTTT. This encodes CASSLTGGGTDTQYF.

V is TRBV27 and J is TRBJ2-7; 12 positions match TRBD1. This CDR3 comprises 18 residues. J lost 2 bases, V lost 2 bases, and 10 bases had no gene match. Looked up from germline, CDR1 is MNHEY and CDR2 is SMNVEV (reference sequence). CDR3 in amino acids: CASSLGTGGGFFPYEQYF. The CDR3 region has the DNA TGTGCCAGCAGTTTAGGGACAGGGGGCGGATTTTTCCCCTACGAGCAGTACTTC.

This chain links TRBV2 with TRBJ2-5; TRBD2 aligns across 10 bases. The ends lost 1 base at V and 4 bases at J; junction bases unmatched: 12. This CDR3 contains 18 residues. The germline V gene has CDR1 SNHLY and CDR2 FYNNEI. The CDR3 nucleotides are TGTGCCAGCAGTGAAGGTGGCACAGCGGGAGGGATGGGAGAGACCCAGTACTTC. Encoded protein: CASSEGGTAGGMGETQYF. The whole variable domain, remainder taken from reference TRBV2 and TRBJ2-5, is EPEVTQTPSHQVTQMGQEVILRCVPISNHLYFYWYRQILGQKVEFLVSFYNNEISEKSEIFDDQFSVERPDGSNFTLKIRSTKLEDSAMYFCASSEGGTAGGMGETQYFGPGTRLLVL.

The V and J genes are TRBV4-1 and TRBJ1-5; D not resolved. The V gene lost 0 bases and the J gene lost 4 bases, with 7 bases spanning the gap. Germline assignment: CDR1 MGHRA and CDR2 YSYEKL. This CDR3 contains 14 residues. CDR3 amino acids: CASSQDRPNQPQHF. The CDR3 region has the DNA TGCGCCAGCAGCCAAGATCGTCCTAATCAGCCCCAGCATTTT.

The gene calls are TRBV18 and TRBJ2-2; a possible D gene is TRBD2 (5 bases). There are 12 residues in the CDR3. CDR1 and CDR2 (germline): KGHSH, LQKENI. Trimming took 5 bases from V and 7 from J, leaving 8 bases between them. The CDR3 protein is CASSAEGGELFF. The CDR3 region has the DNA TGTGCCAGCTCAGCAGAGGGCGGGGAGCTGTTTTTT.

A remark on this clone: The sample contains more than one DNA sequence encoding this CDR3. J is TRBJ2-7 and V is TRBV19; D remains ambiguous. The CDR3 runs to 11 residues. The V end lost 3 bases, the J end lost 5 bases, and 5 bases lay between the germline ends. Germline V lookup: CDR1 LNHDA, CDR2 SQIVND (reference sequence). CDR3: CASSIGNEQYF. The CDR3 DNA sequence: TGTGCCAGTAGTATCGGTAACGAGCAGTACTTC.

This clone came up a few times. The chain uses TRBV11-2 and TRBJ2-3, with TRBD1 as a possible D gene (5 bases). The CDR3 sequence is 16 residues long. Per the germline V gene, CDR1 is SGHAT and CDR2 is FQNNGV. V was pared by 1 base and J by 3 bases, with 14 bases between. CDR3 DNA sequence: TGTGCCAGCAGCTTAGCAGGGTTACTAAGGACAGATACGCAGTATTTT. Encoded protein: CASSLAGLLRTDTQYF.

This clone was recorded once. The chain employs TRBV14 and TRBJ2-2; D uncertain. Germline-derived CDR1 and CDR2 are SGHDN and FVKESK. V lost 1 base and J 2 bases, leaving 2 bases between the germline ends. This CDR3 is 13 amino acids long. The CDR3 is CASSQVNTGELFF. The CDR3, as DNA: TGTGCCAGCAGCCAAGTAAACACCGGGGAGCTGTTTTTT.

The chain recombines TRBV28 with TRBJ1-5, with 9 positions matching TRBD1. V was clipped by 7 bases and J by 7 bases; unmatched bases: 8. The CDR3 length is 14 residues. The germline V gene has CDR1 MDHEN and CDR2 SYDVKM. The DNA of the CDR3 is TGTGCCAGCAACCTAGGGACAGGGAAACAGCCCCAGCATTTT. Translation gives CASNLGTGKQPQHF.

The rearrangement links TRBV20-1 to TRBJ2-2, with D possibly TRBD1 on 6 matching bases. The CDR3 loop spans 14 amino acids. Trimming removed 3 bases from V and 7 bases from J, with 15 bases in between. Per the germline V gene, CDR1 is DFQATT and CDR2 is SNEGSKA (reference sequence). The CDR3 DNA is TGCAGTGCTAGTATGGGGGCGCTTAGCGGGGAGCTGTTTTTT. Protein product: CSASMGALSGELFF.

This CDR3 is CASSSDQGFDGYTF. CDR3 DNA sequence: TGTGCCAGCAGTTCGGACCAGGGTTTTGATGGCTACACCTTC. V usage is TRBV28 and J usage is TRBJ1-2; D might be TRBD1 (5 bases). The length of the CDR3 is 14 residues. V lost 4 bases, J lost 6 bases, and 15 bases lay in between. Germline values: CDR1 MDHEN, CDR2 SYDVKM.

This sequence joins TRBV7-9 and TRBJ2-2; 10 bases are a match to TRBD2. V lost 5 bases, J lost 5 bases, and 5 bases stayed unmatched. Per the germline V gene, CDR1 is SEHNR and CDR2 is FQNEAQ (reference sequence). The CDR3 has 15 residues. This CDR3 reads CASSQPSGRTGELFF. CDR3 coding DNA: TGTGCCAGCAGCCAGCCTAGCGGGAGAACCGGGGAGCTGTTTTTT.